This TCR beta chain appears in the sequencing data of a study of blood T cell repertoires in COVID-19. Study-level background: Sites in the United States, Italy and Spain provided acute and convalescent COVID-19 samples. Nucleic acid was either cDNA or gDNA, and it came from T cells, B-cell-depleted T cells, or PBMCs.

During active infection, Seattle patients enrolled and were then monitored through disease. Per the original methods: It was from reference gene primer amplification that nucleated cell counts were estimated. Assay: immunoSEQ multiplex PCR; the TCRdb copy retains only in-frame clones and omits some. V, J and clone size derive from that table, while D and trimming were established from the DNA sequence. The sample yields some 170,000 clones, 87% seen once. This CDR3 contains 18 residues. This receptor was taken from a woman in her 70s with COVID-19, enrolled during active disease. The specimen sequenced was peripheral blood. The chain carries TRBV21-1 and TRBJ2-5; the table calls TRBD1, which could not be checked here. TRBV21-1 is reported as a pseudogene. The CDR3 DNA reads as TGTGCCAGCAGCCCCCCCGGTCAGGGACAGTTTTCGATCAAGACCCAGTACTTC. This gives the protein CASSPPGQGQFSIKTQYF.